This T cell receptor beta chain derives from a study of T cell responses to AZD1222 COVID-19 vaccine. The wider study: Whether given at about 4 or about 12 weeks, second doses were pooled. Study outcomes and limitations: Mapped onto spike, vaccine-associated CD4 TCRs spanned it and were dominant at 160-218 and 743-854. The peak T cell response came first, and repertoires were sampled only after it.

The assay was immunoSEQ multiplex PCR, and TCRdb's table has in-frame clones only and misses some. The sample has about 130,000 clones, 80% to 90% seen once. With 0 bases removed from V and 1 base from J, the gap between germline ends came to 6 bases. There are 13 residues in the CDR3. The V gene's germline CDR1 is SQVTM and CDR2 ANQGSEA. Notes on this clone: Its target is not known.

Specimen: peripheral blood, collected on day 0 of AZD1222 vaccination. The source of this sequence is an adult in good health. The gene calls are TRBV29-1 and TRBJ2-5; D remains unclear. DNA of the CDR3: TGCAGCGTTGAAGACAGCTTCCAAGAGACCCAGTACTTC. This sequence encodes CSVEDSFQETQYF.